This T cell receptor (beta chain) was captured by sequencing in a study of blood T cell repertoires in COVID-19. Study-wide context: Material from acute and convalescent COVID-19 was sourced from the United States, Italy and Spain.

This table comes from immunoSEQ multiplex PCR, and its TCRdb copy is limited to in-frame clones, with some not included. The sample lists a few hundred thousand clones, approximately 85% occurring once. This clone was counted once. Germline V gene sequence: CDR1 SGHRS, CDR2 YFSETQ. This CDR3 is 15 amino acids long. Trimming removed 0 bases from V and 7 bases from J; junction bases left unmatched: 6. The V and J genes are TRBV5-1 and TRBJ2-2; TRBD2 agrees at 7 bases. Sample: peripheral blood. The sequence was collected from a woman between 65 and 79 years old with acute or convalescent COVID-19. For the CDR3, the DNA is TGCGCCAGCAGCTTGGAAGCGGGGAGGAACGGGGAGCTGTTTTTT. Translating gives CASSLEAGRNGELFF. The whole variable domain, remainder taken from reference TRBV5-1 and TRBJ2-2, is KAGVTQTPRYLIKTRGQQVTLSCSPISGHRSVSWYQQTPGQGLQFLFEYFSETQRNKGNFPGRFSGRQFSNSRSEMNVSTLELGDSALYLCASSLEAGRNGELFFGEGSRLTVL.